These 14 T cell receptor beta chains came from one sample sequenced in a study of tumor-infiltrating lymphocytes in localized non-small cell lung cancer (dated by TCRdb to the early 2020s). The library was built by means of the immunoSEQ multiplex PCR assay. TCRdb obtained this table from immuneACCESS and retained in-frame rearrangements with V and J assigned. These tables miss some clones; where compared with another copy, unresolved V genes account for less than half of the shortfall, and the remainder is unexplained. The sample table contains 20,000 to 25,000 clones; only one count was recorded for 50% to 80% of them. The ten largest clones represent roughly 5.4% of the sample. Sequenced sample: lung tumor tissue. The receptors were gathered from a human donor with non-small cell lung cancer.

The chain has TRBV10-2 and TRBJ1-2; 7 nucleotides match TRBD1. V dropped 4 bases and J dropped 8; count of bases not matched to a gene: 13. The length of the CDR3 is 15 residues. Germline CDR1 reads WSHSY; CDR2 reads SAAADI. The CDR3 DNA sequence: TGCGCCAGCAGTGGGACAGGTTTCCCACCCCACGGCTACACCTTC. This sequence encodes CASSGTGFPPHGYTF.

This clone was detected once. The chain recombines TRBV5-1 with TRBJ2-6, with D unclear. Germline assignment: CDR1 SGHRS and CDR2 YFSETQ. The CDR3 is 17 residues long. V shed 1 base and J shed 0 bases, with 11 bases lying between them. The CDR3 region has the DNA TGCGCCAGCAGCTTGTCTTATGGGGTCTCTGGGGCCAACGTCCTGACTTTC. Protein sequence: CASSLSYGVSGANVLTF.

The chain joins TRBV5-1 to TRBJ1-1; TRBD1 matches at 9 bases. CDR1 and CDR2 from the germline V gene are SGHRS and YFSETQ. The CDR3 is 16 amino acids. V was clipped by 0 bases and J by 5 bases; unmatched bases: 8. CDR3 region: CASSLAGGQGGTEAFF. In DNA form, the CDR3 reads TGCGCCAGCAGCTTGGCCGGGGGACAGGGAGGAACTGAAGCTTTCTTT.

The J gene is TRBJ2-5, the V gene TRBV2; D remains unclear. Germline loops: CDR1 SNHLY, CDR2 FYNNEI. CDR3 length equals 11 residues. Trimming left V 7 bases short and J 11 bases short, with 14 bases between. The CDR3 bases are TGTGCCAGCACCACCTCTGAGGTTCAGTACTTC. This translates into CASTTSEVQYF. Using reference TRBV2 and TRBJ2-5 for the parts outside the CDR3, the full variable domain is EPEVTQTPSHQVTQMGQEVILRCVPISNHLYFYWYRQILGQKVEFLVSFYNNEISEKSEIFDDQFSVERPDGSNFTLKIRSTKLEDSAMYFCASTTSEVQYFGPGTRLLVL.

Turning to this clone: At one end, the junction sequence differs from germline, possibly due to a read error. This sequence joins TRBV10-3 and TRBJ2-2; no reliable D call. Looked up from germline, CDR1 is ENHRY and CDR2 is SYGVKD. This CDR3 is 12 amino acids long. For the CDR3, the DNA is TGTGCCAGCAGTTTCGCCGCCGGGGAGCTGTTTTTT. Translation gives CASSFAAGELFF.

The genes are TRBV5-1 and TRBJ2-2, with 10 bases lining up with TRBD2. J was trimmed by 7 bases and V by 2 bases; bases with no gene match: 5. Germline CDR1 reads SGHRS; CDR2 reads YFSETQ. The CDR3 loop spans 15 amino acids. Here the CDR3 reads CASSLTSGVDGELFF. The DNA for the CDR3 is TGCGCCAGCAGCTTAACTAGCGGGGTCGACGGGGAGCTGTTTTTT. The full variable domain, in which reference TRBV5-1 and TRBJ2-2 provide the parts outside the CDR3, is KAGVTQTPRYLIKTRGQQVTLSCSPISGHRSVSWYQQTPGQGLQFLFEYFSETQRNKGNFPGRFSGRQFSNSRSEMNVSTLELGDSALYLCASSLTSGVDGELFFGEGSRLTVL.

This rearrangement joins TRBV10-1 to TRBJ1-1, with D perhaps matching TRBD1 (5 bases). Deletions cut 4 bases from V and 5 bases from J, with 14 bases between. The CDR3 totals 14 residues. Germline CDR1 is WNHNN and CDR2 is SYGVQD (reference sequence). The CDR3 nucleotides read TGCGCCAGCAGTGTTAGCAGGGTTGGGACTGAAGCTTTCTTT. As protein: CASSVSRVGTEAFF.

CDR3 loop: CSVEPYNEQFF. For the CDR3, the DNA is TGCAGCGTTGAGCCCTACAATGAGCAGTTCTTC. The chain links TRBV29-1 to TRBJ2-1; D not resolved. The CDR3 runs to 11 residues. The V and J ends lost 3 bases and 2 bases respectively, with 2 bases between them. Germline loops: CDR1 SQVTM, CDR2 ANQGSEA.

This clone was recorded a few times. The chain links TRBV29-1 to TRBJ2-2; D ambiguous. CDR1 and CDR2 from the germline V gene are SQVTM and ANQGSEA. CDR3 length: 12 residues. With 7 bases removed from V and 5 bases from J, the gap between germline ends came to 11 bases. CDR3 amino acids: CSAQDGTGELFF. Here the CDR3 DNA reads TGCAGCGCCCAAGACGGGACCGGGGAGCTGTTTTTT.

V and J are TRBV2 and TRBJ2-3; 8 nucleotides agree with TRBD1. The CDR3 consists of 14 residues. CDR1 SNHLY and CDR2 FYNNEI come from the germline V gene. V shed 6 bases and J 5 bases; nucleotides not matched to a gene: 7. CDR3: CASRQGASVDTQYF. As DNA, the CDR3 is TGTGCCAGCAGGCAGGGGGCTTCGGTAGATACGCAGTATTTT. The complete variable domain, with remaining parts taken from reference TRBV2 and TRBJ2-3, reads EPEVTQTPSHQVTQMGQEVILRCVPISNHLYFYWYRQILGQKVEFLVSFYNNEISEKSEIFDDQFSVERPDGSNFTLKIRSTKLEDSAMYFCASRQGASVDTQYFGPGTRLTVL.

V is TRBV5-1 and J is TRBJ2-3; D unclear. CDR1 SGHRS and CDR2 YFSETQ come from the germline V gene. V dropped 0 bases and J dropped 1 base, with 6 bases sitting between them. The CDR3 length is 14 residues. CDR3 DNA: TGCGCCAGCAGCTTGGTAGGGCGCACAGATACGCAGTATTTT. This codes for CASSLVGRTDTQYF.

This clone was recorded a few times. V and J are TRBV7-9 and TRBJ1-2, with a possible D match to TRBD1 (6 bases). CDR1 and CDR2 from the germline V gene are SEHNR and FQNEAQ (reference sequence). Trimming removed 3 bases at V and 8 bases at J, with 16 bases between. CDR3 length: 14 amino acids. CDR3 sequence (DNA): TGTGCCAGCAGCTTTCAAGGGGGGCAGGACGGCTACACCTTC. It is translated as CASSFQGGQDGYTF.

This clone was detected a few times. The CDR3 here is CASSRIGERNTEAFF. CDR3 DNA sequence: TGCGCCAGCAGCCGGATAGGCGAGCGGAACACTGAAGCTTTCTTT. V gene TRBV5-1 combines with J gene TRBJ1-1; D remains unclear. CDR3 size: 15 residues. Germline V gene data show CDR1 as SGHRS and CDR2 as YFSETQ. V was clipped by 4 bases and J by 1 base, with 14 bases between them.

This clone has just one count. The J gene is TRBJ2-2, the V gene TRBV5-1, with D possibly being TRBD2 (6 bases). The CDR3 has 15 residues. Trimming removed 2 bases from V and 0 bases from J, with 8 bases in between. Germline CDR1 is SGHRS and CDR2 is YFSETQ. In nucleotides, the CDR3 is TGCGCCAGCAGCTTTGGGACTTCGAACACCGGGGAGCTGTTTTTT. Protein product: CASSFGTSNTGELFF.